Here is one T cell receptor (beta chain) with its context. The sample originates from a study of T cell changes during pregnancy in multiple sclerosis. Repertoires were generated with immunoSEQ multiplex PCR, while TCRdb's copy carries only in-frame clones and drops some. Here the sample spans over 70,000 clones, almost 95% being singletons. The material sequenced was peripheral blood, taken in the third trimester of pregnancy. The sequence came from a female donor with multiple sclerosis, enrolled in a pregnancy study.

In DNA form, the CDR3 reads TGTGCCAGCAGCTCAACGCGGAATGGCTACACCTTC. As protein: CASSSTRNGYTF. The V and J genes are TRBV7-9 and TRBJ1-2; no definite D call. Germline CDR1 SEHNR, CDR2 FQNEAQ (reference sequence). There are 12 residues in the CDR3. The ends were cut back, 4 bases at V and 6 bases at J, with 9 bases in the middle.